This T cell receptor (beta chain) originates from a study of blood T cell repertoires in COVID-19. Study details: Both acute and convalescent COVID-19 samples were obtained from the United States, Italy and Spain.

How the authors handled the data: Reference gene primer amplification gave nucleated cell count estimates. Clones were read by immunoSEQ multiplex PCR, and TCRdb kept only the in-frame ones, dropping some. V, J and clone size derive from that table, while D and trimming were established from the DNA sequence. The sample consists of about 110,000 clones, approximately 83% of them appearing once. V lost 10 bases and J lost 6; bases outside the gene matches: 10. Germline V gene data show CDR1 as MDHEN and CDR2 as SYDVKM. CDR3 length: 14 amino acids. The receptor's source is a man in his fifties or sixties with acute or convalescent COVID-19. V is TRBV28 and J is TRBJ2-2, with 8 bases aligning to TRBD1. Sequencing was carried out using peripheral blood. The CDR3 region has the DNA TGTGCCATTAACAGGGGGTCTCGCTCCGGGGAGCTGTTTTTT. Translated, it gives CAINRGSRSGELFF.